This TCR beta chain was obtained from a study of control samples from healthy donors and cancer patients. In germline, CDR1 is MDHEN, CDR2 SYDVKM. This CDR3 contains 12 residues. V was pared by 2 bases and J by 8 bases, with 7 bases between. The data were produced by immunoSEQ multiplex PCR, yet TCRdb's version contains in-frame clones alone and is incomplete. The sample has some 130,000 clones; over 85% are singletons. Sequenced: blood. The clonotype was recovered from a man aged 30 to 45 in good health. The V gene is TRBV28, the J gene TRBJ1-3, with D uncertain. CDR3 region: CASSLTGDTIYF. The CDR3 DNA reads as TGTGCCAGCAGTTTAACTGGGGACACCATATATTTT. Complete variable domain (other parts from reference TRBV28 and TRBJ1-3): DVKVTQSSRYLVKRTGEKVFLECVQDMDHENMFWYRQDPGLGLRLIYFSYDVKMKEKGDIPEGYSVSREKKERFSLILESASTNQTSMYLCASSLTGDTIYFGEGSWLTVV.